The 27 T cell receptor beta chains given below trace back to one sample, sequenced in a study of shared T cell receptors in the human thymus. Data came from immunoSEQ multiplex PCR; TCRdb stores just in-frame clones and leaves some out. The sample lists some 760,000 clones, approximately 83% occurring once. In addition, the sample was reused for a study of human thymus T cells.

Specimen: thymocytes. All receptors derive from a girl in the first two years of life with a congenital heart defect.

The rearrangement links TRBV7-2 to TRBJ1-6, with D uncertain. V was shortened by 2 bases and J by 5 bases, with 19 bases between the two germline ends. Germline lookup yields CDR1 SGHTA and CDR2 FQGNSA. CDR3 size: 18 residues. The CDR3 nucleotides are TGTGCCAGCAGCTTAAAACCACCGCCCGGCGGGCATAATTCACCCCTCCACTTT. This translates into CASSLKPPPGGHNSPLHF. The complete variable domain, with remaining parts taken from reference TRBV7-2 and TRBJ1-6, reads GAGVSQSPSNKVTEKGKDVELRCDPISGHTALYWYRQSLGQGLEFLIYFQGNSAPDKSGLPSDRFSAERTGGSVSTLTIQRTQQEDSAVYLCASSLKPPPGGHNSPLHFGNGTRLTVT.

This rearrangement joins TRBV19 to TRBJ2-1; 8 bases are shared with TRBD2. CDR1 is LNHDA, CDR2 SQIVND, per germline (reference sequence). The CDR3 runs to 19 residues. Unmatched junction bases numbered 18, after V lost 7 bases and J lost 1 base. The CDR3 region is CASTQGGKRSGGSYNEQFF. In nucleotides, the CDR3 is TGTGCCAGTACGCAGGGTGGGAAAAGAAGCGGGGGTTCCTACAATGAGCAGTTCTTC.

Worth noting for this clone: Germline and junction disagree at one end, which may indicate a read error. The same CDR3 can be traced to other DNA sequences in this sample. The gene calls are TRBV18 and TRBJ1-6; 10 bases map to TRBD1. Germline V CDR1 and CDR2: KGHSH, LQKENI. The CDR3 runs to 16 residues. For the CDR3, the DNA is TGTGCCAGCTCACCTGGATCGACAGGGGGCTATTCCCCCCTCCACTTT. Its translation: CASSPGSTGGYSPLHF.

This sequence joins TRBV5-6 and TRBJ1-2; 8 bases line up with TRBD1. Germline V lookup: CDR1 SGHDT, CDR2 YYEEEE. The CDR3 is made up of 17 amino acids. J gave up 5 bases and V 0 bases, and 12 bases lay outside the gene matches. The CDR3 bases are TGTGCCAGCAGCTTGGGCGAGCGGGGCAGGGGGCCTTATGGCTACACCTTC. The encoded protein is CASSLGERGRGPYGYTF.

The chain carries TRBV7-9 and TRBJ2-3; 8 nucleotides align to TRBD2. This CDR3 comprises 15 residues. J was trimmed by 7 bases and V by 1 base; bases with no gene match: 7. The germline CDR1 and CDR2 sequences are SEHNR and FQNEAQ (reference sequence). In DNA, the CDR3 is TGTGCCAGCAGCTTAGTAGGACTAGCCCCCAATACGCAGTATTTT. Translated, it gives CASSLVGLAPNTQYF.

The chain employs TRBV4-1 and TRBJ2-1; a possible D gene is TRBD1 (6 bases). The CDR3 totals 15 residues. CDR1 is MGHRA, CDR2 YSYEKL, per germline. Trimming pared 4 bases from V and 0 bases from J, leaving 10 bases between. The CDR3 DNA is TGCGCCAGCAGCCTCAGGGGAAGCTCCTACAATGAGCAGTTCTTC. Its translation: CASSLRGSSYNEQFF.

The J gene is TRBJ2-7, the V gene TRBV9; maybe TRBD2 (5 bases). V was cut by 4 bases and J by 7 bases, with 18 bases left in between. Germline values: CDR1 SGDLS, CDR2 YYNGEE. The CDR3 length is 14 residues. The CDR3 DNA reads as TGTGCCAGCAGCCCCACGGAGGTCGGAGAGGAGCAGTACTTC. It translates to CASSPTEVGEEQYF.

The genes are TRBV5-1 and TRBJ2-6; D might be TRBD1 (5 bases). CDR1 is SGHRS and CDR2 is YFSETQ in the germline V gene. This CDR3 region has 17 residues. V gave up 0 bases and J gave up 2 bases, with 12 bases separating them. The CDR3, as DNA: TGCGCCAGCAGCTTGGTGCCAGGGCAACCTGGGGCCAACGTCCTGACTTTC. Amino acid sequence: CASSLVPGQPGANVLTF.

This chain joins TRBV9 and TRBJ1-2; 9 bases are shared with TRBD1. Germline V gives CDR1 SGDLS, CDR2 YYNGEE. The V and J ends lost 0 bases and 0 bases, in that order; junction bases with no gene match: 9. The CDR3 contains 18 residues. Written as DNA, the CDR3 is TGTGCCAGCAGCGTAGAAGGGGACAGGGTCCGGACTAACTATGGCTACACCTTC. Translation gives CASSVEGDRVRTNYGYTF.

The CDR3 nucleotides read TGTGCCAGCAGTGAGCATAAGCGGGGGAGTTGCACAGATACGCAGTATTTT. Protein product: CASSEHKRGSCTDTQYF. This rearrangement joins TRBV2 to TRBJ2-3; 8 nucleotides agree with TRBD2. Germline CDR1 is SNHLY and CDR2 is FYNNEI. The CDR3 is made up of 17 amino acids. After removal of 3 bases from V and 1 base from J, the junction contained 9 bases not matched to a gene.

The V call is TRBV7-9, the J call TRBJ2-7; 8 bases align to TRBD2. J gave up 0 bases and V 5 bases, and 9 bases lay outside the gene matches. The CDR3 runs to 16 residues. CDR1 is SEHNR and CDR2 is FQNEAQ in the germline V gene (reference sequence). The DNA of the CDR3 is TGTGCCAGCAGCGCTCCTGGACTAGCTCCCTCCTACGAGCAGTACTTC. Its translation: CASSAPGLAPSYEQYF. Complete variable domain (other parts from reference TRBV7-9 and TRBJ2-7): DTGVSQNPRHKITKRGQNVTFRCDPISEHNRLYWYRQTLGQGPEFLTYFQNEAQLEKSRLLSDRFSAERPKGSFSTLEIQRTEQGDSAMYLCASSAPGLAPSYEQYFGPGTRLTVT.

This clone was observed a few times. The rearrangement links TRBV10-3 to TRBJ2-3, with D possibly TRBD2 on 5 matching bases. The CDR3 spans 16 residues. V dropped 0 bases and J dropped 2 bases, with 12 bases sitting between them. Germline CDR1 is ENHRY and CDR2 is SYGVKD. CDR3 protein: CAISESELVYTDTQYF. As DNA, the CDR3 is TGTGCCATCAGTGAGTCGGAACTAGTGTACACAGATACGCAGTATTTT.

This chain uses TRBV4-2 with TRBJ1-1; D possibly corresponds to TRBD1 (6 bases). This CDR3 contains 15 residues. Trimming left V 0 bases short and J 4 bases short, with 12 bases between. Per germline, CDR1 LGHNA and CDR2 YNFKEQ. DNA of the CDR3: TGTGCCAGCAGCCAAGAACCCGGGGGGCGCACTGAAGCTTTCTTT. Translated: CASSQEPGGRTEAFF.

The sample holds a few counts of this clone. The gene calls are TRBV2 and TRBJ2-4; D unresolved. Trimming took 3 bases from V and 0 from J, leaving 9 bases between them. CDR3 length equals 15 residues. The germline V gene encodes CDR1 SNHLY and CDR2 FYNNEI. The CDR3 DNA sequence: TGTGCCAGCAGTGATCGGTCCCCAGCCAAAAACATTCAGTACTTC. Protein: CASSDRSPAKNIQYF.

J is TRBJ2-2 and V is TRBV27, with D maybe TRBD1 (5 bases). Germline V gene lookup returns CDR1 MNHEY and CDR2 SMNVEV (reference sequence). CDR3 length: 14 amino acids. The germline V and J ends were trimmed by 5 bases and 5 bases, with 12 bases remaining between them. The CDR3, as DNA: TGTGCCAGCAGTCTAGGGGCAGGGACCGGGGAGCTGTTTTTT. Protein sequence: CASSLGAGTGELFF.

The chain employs TRBV5-8 and TRBJ1-1, with TRBD1 identical over 7 bases. Germline CDR1 SGHTS, CDR2 YDEGEE. The CDR3 totals 18 residues. Trimming at V came to 1 base and at J to 3 bases, leaving 15 bases not matched to a gene. The CDR3 sequence: CASSLPRDSESPDTEAFF. The CDR3 DNA follows: TGTGCCAGCAGCTTGCCCCGGGACAGCGAGAGCCCAGACACTGAAGCTTTCTTT. Looking up the rest from reference TRBV5-8 and TRBJ1-1 gives the full variable domain: EAGVTQSPTHLIKTRGQQATLRCSPISGHTSVYWYQQALGLGLQFLLWYDEGEERNRGNFPPRFSGRQFPNYSSELNVNALELEDSALYLCASSLPRDSESPDTEAFFGQGTRLTVV.

The rearrangement uses TRBV4-3 and TRBJ1-1, with D possibly being TRBD1 (6 bases). This CDR3 is built from 17 residues. Germline V gene sequence: CDR1 LGHNA, CDR2 YSLEER. Trimming took 2 bases from V and 0 from J, leaving 16 bases between them. In DNA, the CDR3 is TGCGCCAGCAGCCAAAGTAAGGGGGGGGCCCTGAACACTGAAGCTTTCTTT. Amino acid sequence: CASSQSKGGALNTEAFF.

A few counts support this clone. V is TRBV10-2 and J is TRBJ1-2; 7 nucleotides line up with TRBD1. The CDR3 covers 17 residues. Trimming at V came to 3 bases and at J to 3 bases, leaving 13 bases not matched to a gene. The germline gives CDR1 WSHSY, CDR2 SAAADI. The CDR3 DNA is TGCGCCAGCAGTGAACATTCTAGGACAGGATTTGACTATGGCTACACCTTC. Translating it yields CASSEHSRTGFDYGYTF.

V usage is TRBV14 and J usage is TRBJ2-1, with 15 bases that match TRBD2. Trimming at V came to 1 base and at J to 5 bases, leaving 12 bases not matched to a gene. This CDR3 has 20 amino acids. Germline V lookup: CDR1 SGHDN, CDR2 FVKESK. CDR3 region: CASSQARGLAGGRGHNEQFF. As DNA, the CDR3 is TGTGCCAGCAGCCAAGCGAGGGGACTAGCGGGGGGACGGGGACACAATGAGCAGTTCTTC.

In this sample, this clone turned up once. The chain is built from TRBV13 and TRBJ2-1; D unresolved. CDR3 size: 15 residues. Trimming removed 3 bases at V and 3 bases at J, with 12 bases between. Germline CDR1 PRHDT, CDR2 FYEKMQ (reference sequence). The CDR3 is CASSFGWLIYNEQFF. CDR3 in DNA: TGTGCCAGCAGCTTCGGGTGGCTGATCTACAATGAGCAGTTCTTC.

The chain links TRBV9 to TRBJ1-2; D perhaps matches TRBD1 (6 bases). The V end was cut by 2 bases, the J end by 6 bases, with 23 bases between. The germline V gene encodes CDR1 SGDLS and CDR2 YYNGEE. The CDR3 sequence is 17 residues long. CDR3 protein: CASSVSSFRDTEDGYTF. DNA for the CDR3: TGTGCCAGCAGCGTCTCCTCATTCCGGGACACAGAGGATGGCTACACCTTC. The full variable domain, completed using reference TRBV9 and TRBJ1-2, is DSGVTQTPKHLITATGQRVTLRCSPRSGDLSVYWYQQSLDQGLQFLIQYYNGEERAKGNILERFSAQQFPDLHSELNLSSLELGDSALYFCASSVSSFRDTEDGYTFGSGTRLTVV.

This chain links TRBV27 with TRBJ1-4; the match to TRBD1 covers 12 bases. Trimming cost V 4 bases and J 5 bases; bases outside gene matches: 14. The germline gives CDR1 MNHEY, CDR2 SMNVEV (reference sequence). This CDR3 comprises 19 residues. The CDR3 loop reads CASSSGGQGAPQPNEKLFF. For the CDR3, the DNA is TGTGCCAGCAGTTCGGGGGGACAGGGGGCCCCGCAACCAAATGAAAAACTGTTTTTT.

The chain combines TRBV6-5 with TRBJ1-1; TRBD1 matches 8 bases. The CDR3 length is 14 residues. V shed 7 bases and J 5 bases; nucleotides not matched to a gene: 9. In germline, CDR1 is MNHEY, CDR2 SVGAGI. CDR3 DNA sequence: TGTGCCAGCAAACCACAGGGGGTTCGGACTGAAGCTTTCTTT. Residues: CASKPQGVRTEAFF.

CDR3 amino acids: CASSPDREGCTGELFF. The CDR3 DNA reads as TGTGCCAGCAGCCCCGACAGGGAAGGGTGCACCGGGGAGCTGTTTTTT. The rearrangement uses TRBV7-2 and TRBJ2-2, with 7 bases aligning to TRBD1. Germline lookup yields CDR1 SGHTA and CDR2 FQGNSA. The CDR3 contains 16 residues. Trimming removed 5 bases from V and 4 bases from J; junction bases left unmatched: 10. The complete variable domain, with remaining parts taken from reference TRBV7-2 and TRBJ2-2, reads GAGVSQSPSNKVTEKGKDVELRCDPISGHTALYWYRQSLGQGLEFLIYFQGNSAPDKSGLPSDRFSAERTGGSVSTLTIQRTQQEDSAVYLCASSPDREGCTGELFFGEGSRLTVL.

The chain combines TRBV9 with TRBJ1-1; D remains ambiguous. The CDR3 contains 13 residues. Trimming left V 3 bases short and J 12 bases short, with 18 bases between. Germline CDR1 is SGDLS and CDR2 is YYNGEE. The CDR3 DNA sequence: TGTGCCAGCAGCGGGGGAGGCTCTGGAGGGCCTTTCTTT. Translated: CASSGGGSGGPFF.

The chain recombines TRBV7-2 with TRBJ2-5; TRBD2 matches at 8 bases. This CDR3 spans 19 amino acids. Trimming cost V 4 bases and J 2 bases; bases outside gene matches: 18. Germline CDR1 and CDR2: SGHTA and FQGNSA. The CDR3 nucleotides read TGTGCCAGCAGCTCAAGGGTGGTAACTGGCGGGGGGTCGCAAGAGACCCAGTACTTC. Amino acids: CASSSRVVTGGGSQETQYF.

A few counts support this clone. The chain combines TRBV19 with TRBJ1-1, with 7 bases fitting TRBD1. The ends lost 6 bases at V and 10 bases at J; junction bases unmatched: 2. This CDR3 spans 10 amino acids. Germline loops: CDR1 LNHDA, CDR2 SQIVND (reference sequence). CDR3 in DNA: TGTGCCAGTAGGGACAGGACAGCTTTCTTT. Translation: CASRDRTAFF.